Sequencing of this T cell receptor (beta chain) was carried out in a study of T cell repertoires in cytomegalovirus infection. About the research overall: Matching HLA type, along with CMV infection, was indicated by public TCR beta signatures.

The CDR3 length is 16 residues. CDR1 and CDR2 (germline): MNHEY, SVGAGI. TCRdb redid the calling of the reads with MiXCR, one entry per CDR3 protein. Of 150,000 to 200,000 distinct CDR3 sequences in the sample, about an eighth were seen once. This clonotype occurred a few times. Its antigen remains unidentified. The junction and the germline gene differ at one end; a read error may be behind it. Findings and limits, study-wide: Frequencies of public TCR beta families were cumulated, and this identified carriers of CMV plus the relevant HLA. Clonotype analysis showed dominance of the ex vivo response by HLA-C-restricted CMV-specific TCR beta clonotypes.

Sequencing was carried out using PBMCs. The chain combines TRBV6-5 with TRBJ2-5; 7 positions match TRBD2. The sequence was obtained from a human donor in good health (CMV status not recorded). Some clones in this sample may be carry-over from other donors' samples. The CDR3 loop reads CASSDSNPGGGETQYF. CDR3 DNA: TGTGCCAGCAGTGACTCGAATCCTGGCGGGGGAGAGACCCAGTACTTC.